The present T cell receptor beta chain was sequenced within a study of cytomegalovirus exposure and HLA in healthy donors. A note on this clone: What it binds is not known.

Study-level findings and limits: A later examination showed that TCR association rates differed by HLA locus, with DRB1 most and HLA-C fewest. Within the data, a cluster of highly shared sequence variants was likely a sequencing artifact.

Donors showed nominal health when sampled, although they likely had unrecorded immune exposures. The germline V gene encodes CDR1 SQVTM and CDR2 ANQGSEA. V was cut by 6 bases and J by 2 bases, with 17 bases left in between. The CDR3 extends over 14 amino acids. PCR used 60 Vbeta primers and 13 Jbeta primers. Profiling relied on immunoSEQ multiplex PCR, and the TCRdb table lists in-frame clones only, not all of them. Of 150,000 to 200,000 clones detected, just under 80% appear once; the ten largest clones hold 9% to 10%. Material for sequencing was PBMCs. The chain recombines TRBV29-1 with TRBJ2-7; no definite D call. This clonotype was obtained from a man aged 18 to 29 in good health and CMV-seropositive. The CDR3 DNA is TGCAGCGTCGAGGCGGCCGAACCTCCCTACGAGCAGTACTTC. This sequence encodes CSVEAAEPPYEQYF.